The present entry profiles one T cell receptor (beta chain) with its context. The authors' processing: Estimation of nucleated cell counts relied on the amplification of reference gene primers. Only in-frame clones appear in the TCRdb table, and some are missing; sequencing was by immunoSEQ multiplex PCR. V and J calls and clone size are as listed in that table; D and trimming were resolved from the DNA. Of 97,000 or so clones listed, roughly nine tenths are singletons. The data stem from a study of blood T cell repertoires in COVID-19. The clonotype originates from a woman aged 45-59 years with COVID-19, enrolled during active disease. Sequenced material: peripheral blood.

The CDR3 loop reads CASSNAGASNEKLFF. CDR3 nucleotides: TGTGCCAGTAGTAATGCGGGGGCTAGTAATGAAAAACTGTTTTTT. V is TRBV19 and J is TRBJ1-4; weak D call: TRBD1 (6 bases). This CDR3 has 15 amino acids. Trimming removed 4 bases at V and 4 bases at J, with 13 bases between. CDR1 LNHDA and CDR2 SQIVND come from the germline V gene (reference sequence). The complete variable domain, with remaining parts taken from reference TRBV19 and TRBJ1-4, reads DGGITQSPKYLFRKEGQNVTLSCEQNLNHDAMYWYRQDPGQGLRLIYYSQIVNDFQKGDIAEGYSVSREKKESFPLTVTSAQKNPTAFYLCASSNAGASNEKLFFGSGTQLSVL.